This T cell receptor (beta chain) emerged from a study of T cell repertoires in cytomegalovirus infection. Study-wide findings and caveats: Based on cumulative public TCR beta family frequency, carriers of CMV plus the relevant HLA were identified.

The CDR3 contains 15 residues. Germline V gene lookup returns CDR1 SGHTA and CDR2 FQGNSA. Germline trimming cut 5 bases from V and 4 bases from J; bases unmatched to any gene: 7. This clonotype was counted only a few times. Its antigen is not identified. One entry per CDR3 protein, called by TCRdb with MiXCR from the reads. The top ten hold over 11% of the sample, which has fewer than 300,000 distinct CDR3 sequences, about 26% seen once. This TCR derives from a human donor in good health (CMV status not recorded). Some clones in this sample may be carry-over from other donors' samples. Material for sequencing was PBMCs. The chain has TRBV7-2 and TRBJ2-3; 9 bases line up with TRBD2. The DNA of the CDR3 is TGTGCCAGCAGCCGACTAGCGGTATCTTCAGATACGCAGTATTTT. It is translated as CASSRLAVSSDTQYF.